These T cell receptor beta chains were read from a single sample in a study of cytomegalovirus exposure and HLA in healthy donors. Profiled with immunoSEQ multiplex PCR; TCRdb holds only in-frame clones, not every one. The sample lists some 64,000 clones, around 90% seen once, with approximately 1.6% in the top ten. Sequencing was done on a sample of PBMCs. The receptors shown here come from a young man in good health and CMV-seropositive. CDR3s include the opening cysteine and the closing phenylalanine or tryptophan. A D gene is named only where the DNA matches it firmly. The size entry is marked missing in some rows and otherwise reads once, few, many or a size class.

CDR3nt | CDR3aa | j_gene | v_gene | d_gene | abundance
TGTGCCAGCAGCAGTAGAGCGGGAGACACCCTGGTCTACGAGCAGTACTTC | CASSSRAGDTLVYEQYF | TRBJ2-7 | TRBV5-4 | TRBD2 | NA
TGTGCCAGCAGCGTCAGTCCTAATGAAAAACTGTTTTTT | CASSVSPNEKLFF | TRBJ1-4 | TRBV9 | NA | NA
TGTGCCACCAGCAGAGATCAAGAGACAGGAGATTACGAGCAGTACTTC | CATSRDQETGDYEQYF | TRBJ2-7 | TRBV15 | NA | NA
TGTGCCAGTAGTACCTCCCTAGGTGGAAGCGAGCAGTACTTC | CASSTSLGGSEQYF | TRBJ2-7 | TRBV19 | NA | NA
TGTGCCAGCAGGTTAAACCGGGAGAAAGAGACCCAGTACTTC | CASRLNREKETQYF | TRBJ2-5 | TRBV7-9 | NA | NA
TGTGCCAGCAGCCCGGCGGGGTTGACCTACAATGAGCAGTTCTTC | CASSPAGLTYNEQFF | TRBJ2-1 | TRBV7-3 | NA | NA
TGTGCCAGCAGTGAAGGTAGATATCAATACTTC | CASSEGRYQYF | TRBJ2-4 | TRBV6-1 | NA | NA
TGTGCCAGCAGTCTGCGGGGGCGGATGGGAGAGACCCAGTACTTC | CASSLRGRMGETQYF | TRBJ2-5 | TRBV28 | NA | NA
TGTGCCAGCAGTGAAGGGACAGGGTTTCAGCCCCAGCATTTT | CASSEGTGFQPQHF | TRBJ1-5 | TRBV2 | TRBD1 | NA
TGTGCCAGCAGCTCCAACATGAACACTGAAGCTTTCTTT | CASSSNMNTEAFF | TRBJ1-1 | TRBV6-5 | NA | NA
TGTGCCAGCAGACAGAGTGCAACTAATGAAAAACTGTTTTTT | CASRQSATNEKLFF | TRBJ1-4 | TRBV19 | NA | few
TGTGCCAGCAGCCAAGTCGGCGGGAGTTTGCCCGAGCAGTACTTC | CASSQVGGSLPEQYF | TRBJ2-7 | TRBV4-2 | TRBD2 | NA
TGTGCCAGTAGTATCCGGGACAGCTCTAATGAAAAACTGTTTTTT | CASSIRDSSNEKLFF | TRBJ1-4 | TRBV19 | TRBD1 | NA
TGTGCCAGCAAGCGTCCCCAAGAGACCCAGTACTTC | CASKRPQETQYF | TRBJ2-5 | TRBV2 | NA | NA
TGTGCCAGCAGCTCTTTGACAGGTGTTTCTTACTATGGCTACACCTTC | CASSSLTGVSYYGYTF | TRBJ1-2 | TRBV11-2 | NA | NA
TGTGCCAGCAGTCGCGCTGACAGGGTGGGACAGCCCCAGCATTTT | CASSRADRVGQPQHF | TRBJ1-5 | TRBV28 | TRBD1 | NA
TGTGCTAGTGGTTTGACAGGTGAATTCTACGGGCAGTACTTC | CASGLTGEFYGQYF | TRBJ2-7 | TRBV12-5 | NA | NA
TGTGCCAGCAGTTTAGTCCAGGGGGCTAATTCACCCCTCCACTTT | CASSLVQGANSPLHF | TRBJ1-6 | TRBV28 | TRBD1 | NA
TGTGCCAGCAGTCCCCCTTTGGGAGGGGAAAAAGGCTACACCTTC | CASSPPLGGEKGYTF | TRBJ1-2 | TRBV6-5 | NA | NA
TGTGCCAGCAGTTTGATGGGACAGGCCCACGGCTACACCTTC | CASSLMGQAHGYTF | TRBJ1-2 | TRBV27 | TRBD1 | NA
TGTGCCAGCAAACCGGGACAGGGTCATCAGCCCCAGCATTTT | CASKPGQGHQPQHF | TRBJ1-5 | TRBV6-5 | TRBD1 | NA
TGTGCTAGTGCCTGGGACAGTCTCACAGATACGCAGTATTTT | CASAWDSLTDTQYF | TRBJ2-3 | TRBV12-5 | TRBD1 | NA
TGTGCCAGCAGCTTAGCAGGGGCTAACTATGGCTACACCTTC | CASSLAGANYGYTF | TRBJ1-2 | TRBV11-2 | NA | NA
TGTGCCAGTAGTATTGTCCGAGGGAGCCCCGGGGAGCTGTTTTTT | CASSIVRGSPGELFF | TRBJ2-2 | TRBV19 | NA | NA
TGTGCCAGCAGCTTAGCGCGGGCCACAGATACGCAGTATTTT | CASSLARATDTQYF | TRBJ2-3 | TRBV7-2 | NA | NA
TGTGCCAGCAGCTCGAACTACCCCACAGATACGCAGTATTTT | CASSSNYPTDTQYF | TRBJ2-3 | TRBV7-6 | NA | NA